This T cell receptor beta chain was documented in a study of T cell responses to AZD1222 COVID-19 vaccine. Trimming left V 1 base short and J 8 bases short, with 14 bases between. Germline V CDR1 and CDR2: SGHTA, FQGNSA. The CDR3 totals 15 residues. The method was immunoSEQ multiplex PCR; TCRdb's version includes in-frame clones alone and lacks a portion of them. Altogether approximately 160,000 clones are present, under 95% being singletons, with the ten largest covering 5%. This sequence originates from an adult in good health. Sequenced material: peripheral blood, taken on day 0 of AZD1222 vaccination. This chain uses TRBV7-2 with TRBJ1-4, with D unresolved. The CDR3 coding sequence is TGTGCCAGCAGCTTAGGGGTTGGGCTGGGGGAAAAACTGTTTTTT. It translates to CASSLGVGLGEKLFF.